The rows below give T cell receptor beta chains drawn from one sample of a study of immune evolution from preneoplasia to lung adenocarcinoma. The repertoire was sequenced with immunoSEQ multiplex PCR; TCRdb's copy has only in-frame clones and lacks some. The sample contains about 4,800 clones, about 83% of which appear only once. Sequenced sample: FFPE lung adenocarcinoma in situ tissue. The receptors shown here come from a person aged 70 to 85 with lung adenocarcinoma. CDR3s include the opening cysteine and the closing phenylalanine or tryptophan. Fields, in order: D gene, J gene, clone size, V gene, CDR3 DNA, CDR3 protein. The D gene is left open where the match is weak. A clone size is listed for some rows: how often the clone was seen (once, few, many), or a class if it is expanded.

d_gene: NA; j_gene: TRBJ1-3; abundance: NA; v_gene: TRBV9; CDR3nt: TGTGCCAGCAGCGTAGGGGCAGGAAGAGGAAACACCATATATTTT; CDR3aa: CASSVGAGRGNTIYF
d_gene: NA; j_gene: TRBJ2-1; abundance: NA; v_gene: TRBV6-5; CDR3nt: TGTGCCAGCAGTTACTCACCCTCCTGGCAGGCGGGTGAGCAGTTCTTC; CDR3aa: CASSYSPSWQAGEQFF
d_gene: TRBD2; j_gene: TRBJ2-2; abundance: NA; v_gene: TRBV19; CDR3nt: TGTGCCACTAGCGGGAGGAACACCGGGGAGCTGTTTTTT; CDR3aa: CATSGRNTGELFF
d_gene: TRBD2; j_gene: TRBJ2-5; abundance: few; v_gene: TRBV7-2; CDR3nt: TGTGCCAGCAGCCCTGTGACTAGCGGCCAAGAGACCCAGTACTTC; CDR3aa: CASSPVTSGQETQYF
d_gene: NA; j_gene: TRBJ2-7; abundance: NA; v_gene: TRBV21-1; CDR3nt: TGTGCCAGCACTCTACAGGGGACGTTGGTGAACTTC; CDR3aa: CASTLQGTLVNF
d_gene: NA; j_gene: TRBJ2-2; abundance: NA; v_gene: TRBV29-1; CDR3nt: TGCAGCGTTGAAGATATAGACAGGCCACACACCGGGGAGCTGTTTTTT; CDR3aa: CSVEDIDRPHTGELFF
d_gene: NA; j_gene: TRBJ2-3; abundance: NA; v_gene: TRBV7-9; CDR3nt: TGTGCCAGCAGCGGGTGGGGTGGGGCGTATACGCAGTATTTT; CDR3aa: CASSGWGGAYTQYF
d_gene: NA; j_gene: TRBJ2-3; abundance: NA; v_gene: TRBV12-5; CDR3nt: TGTGCTAGTGGGTTGAGGGGTACGCAGTATTTT; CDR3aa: CASGLRGTQYF
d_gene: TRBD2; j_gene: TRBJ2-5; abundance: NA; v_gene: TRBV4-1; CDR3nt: TGCGCCAGCAGCCAAGGGCTAGCGGGAGGTCAACAAGAGACCCAGTACTTC; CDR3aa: CASSQGLAGGQQETQYF
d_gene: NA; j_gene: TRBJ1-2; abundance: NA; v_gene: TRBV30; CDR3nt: TGTGCCTGGCGAATACAAGGAGCTTCTGGCTACACCTTC; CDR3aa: CAWRIQGASGYTF
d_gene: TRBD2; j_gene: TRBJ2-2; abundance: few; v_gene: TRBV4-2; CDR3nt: TGTGCCAGCAGCCACCTATCTAGCGGGAGGTTAGAGCTGTTTTTT; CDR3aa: CASSHLSSGRLELFF
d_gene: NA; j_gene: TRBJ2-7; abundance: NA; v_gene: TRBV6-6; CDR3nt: TGTGCCAGCTTGCGGAGGGGAAGCTTGAACGAGCAGTACTTC; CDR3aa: CASLRRGSLNEQYF
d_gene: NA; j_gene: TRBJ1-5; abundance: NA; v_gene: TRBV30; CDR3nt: TGTGCCTGGAGTGTAGGGAAAGGCCAGCCCCAGCATTTT; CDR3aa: CAWSVGKGQPQHF
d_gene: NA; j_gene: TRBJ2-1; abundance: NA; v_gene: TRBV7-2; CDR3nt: TGTGCCAGCGGGGGGACCCTCGACAATGAGCAGTTCTTC; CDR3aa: CASGGTLDNEQFF
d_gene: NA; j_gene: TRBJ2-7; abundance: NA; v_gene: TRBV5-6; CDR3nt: TGTGCCAGCAGCTTGGCGCGAAGGGTTGGACTGTACGAGCAGTACTTC; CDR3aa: CASSLARRVGLYEQYF
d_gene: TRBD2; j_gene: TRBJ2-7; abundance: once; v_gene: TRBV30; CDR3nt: TGTGCCTGGAAGTCGCTAGCGGGAGGCGAGCAGTACTTC; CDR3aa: CAWKSLAGGEQYF
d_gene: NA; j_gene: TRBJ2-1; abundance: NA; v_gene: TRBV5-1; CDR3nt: TGCGCCAGCAGCTTGGGGTCCACGTACGATGAGCAGTTCTTC; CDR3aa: CASSLGSTYDEQFF
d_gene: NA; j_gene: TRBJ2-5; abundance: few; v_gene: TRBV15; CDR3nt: TGTGCCACCAGCAGCGGGAGTGAGACCCAGTACTTC; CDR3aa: CATSSGSETQYF
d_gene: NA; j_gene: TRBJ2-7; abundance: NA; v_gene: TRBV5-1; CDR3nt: TGCGCCAGCAGCTTGGACTTGGGAGTCGCCTACGAGCAGTACTTC; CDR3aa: CASSLDLGVAYEQYF
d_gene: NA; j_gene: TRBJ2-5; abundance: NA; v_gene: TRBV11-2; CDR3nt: TGTGCCAGCGGGGGCCAAGAGACCCAGTACTTC; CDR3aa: CASGGQETQYF
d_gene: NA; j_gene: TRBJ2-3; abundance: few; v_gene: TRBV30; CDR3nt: TGTGCCTGGAATGAGAATGCAGATACGCAGTATTTT; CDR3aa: CAWNENADTQYF
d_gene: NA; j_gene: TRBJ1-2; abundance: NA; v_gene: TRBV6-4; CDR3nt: TGTGCCACCTTGATGGGACCCGGAATCTTC; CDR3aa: CATLMGPGIF
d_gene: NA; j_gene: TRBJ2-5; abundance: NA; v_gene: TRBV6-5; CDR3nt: TGTGCCAGCACCTCCGACGGTGTAGAGACCCAGTACTTC; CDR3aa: CASTSDGVETQYF
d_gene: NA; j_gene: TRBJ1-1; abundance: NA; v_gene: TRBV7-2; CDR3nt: TGTGCCAGCACCCCTCTCCGCAGGGAGGCAACTGAAGCTTTCTTT; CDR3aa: CASTPLRREATEAFF
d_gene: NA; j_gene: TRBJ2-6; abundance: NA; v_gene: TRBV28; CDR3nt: TGTGCCAGCAGCCCCAGTCTCTCTGGGGCCAACGTCCTGACTTTC; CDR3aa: CASSPSLSGANVLTF
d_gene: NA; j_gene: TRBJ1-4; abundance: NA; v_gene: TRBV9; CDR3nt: TGTGCCAGCAGCGTAGGTGGACTGCTGAATGAAAAACTGTTTTTT; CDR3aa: CASSVGGLLNEKLFF
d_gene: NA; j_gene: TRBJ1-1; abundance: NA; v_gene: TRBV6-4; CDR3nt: TGTGCCAGCACCCCGGACGGGAAGAACACTGAAGCTTTCTTT; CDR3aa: CASTPDGKNTEAFF